The 21 T cell receptor beta chains below come from one sample, sequenced in a study of Ad26.COV2.S vaccination and SARS-CoV-2 variants. Regarding treatment: over 15 received Ad26.COV2.S at low or high dose, single or two shots; 5 received placebo; per-sample allocation not given. Sampling occurred on day 63 after the first vaccine or placebo injection. Produced via immunoSEQ multiplex PCR; TCRdb's table is partial and in-frame only. The sample consists of about 680,000 clones, around 89% of them appearing once. Material: peripheral blood, obtained in a trial of Ad26.COV2.S vaccine versus placebo. Receptor source: a person between 18 and 65 years old who received the Ad26.COV2.S COVID-19 vaccine or a placebo.

The rearrangement links TRBV19 to TRBJ1-1, with D unresolved. CDR1 is LNHDA and CDR2 is SQIVND in the germline V gene (reference sequence). This CDR3 is 15 amino acids long. V gave up 4 bases and J gave up 3 bases, with 15 bases separating them. The CDR3 DNA is TGTGCCAGTAGTACCTCCCGGGTCTCCGACACTGAAGCTTTCTTT. This encodes CASSTSRVSDTEAFF. Using reference TRBV19 and TRBJ1-1 for the parts outside the CDR3, the full variable domain is DGGITQSPKYLFRKEGQNVTLSCEQNLNHDAMYWYRQDPGQGLRLIYYSQIVNDFQKGDIAEGYSVSREKKESFPLTVTSAQKNPTAFYLCASSTSRVSDTEAFFGQGTRLTVV.

The V and J genes are TRBV20-1 and TRBJ2-1; D is unresolved. Germline V lookup: CDR1 DFQATT, CDR2 SNEGSKA (reference sequence). The CDR3 totals 15 residues. Trimming removed 3 bases from V and 3 bases from J, with 15 bases in between. CDR3 nucleotides: TGCAGTGCTAGTACCAGGCAGACGTTCTACAATGAGCAGTTCTTC. Its translation is CSASTRQTFYNEQFF.

Notes on this clone: This sample also contains other DNA sequences that code for the same CDR3. The rearrangement links TRBV5-1 to TRBJ2-7; D may be TRBD1 (5 bases). This CDR3 spans 12 amino acids. Between the trimmed V and J ends, which lost 4 bases and 4 bases, there was a span of 9 bases. Germline assignment: CDR1 SGHRS and CDR2 YFSETQ. The CDR3 is CASSPDSYEQYF. Written as DNA, the CDR3 is TGCGCCAGCAGCCCCGACAGTTACGAGCAGTACTTC. The whole variable domain, remainder taken from reference TRBV5-1 and TRBJ2-7, is KAGVTQTPRYLIKTRGQQVTLSCSPISGHRSVSWYQQTPGQGLQFLFEYFSETQRNKGNFPGRFSGRQFSNSRSEMNVSTLELGDSALYLCASSPDSYEQYFGPGTRLTVT.

The CDR3 sequence: CASSYGAGGNTIYF. For the CDR3, the DNA is TGTGCCAGCAGTTACGGGGCGGGGGGAAACACCATATATTTT. This rearrangement joins TRBV6-6 to TRBJ1-3, with TRBD1 as a possible D gene (5 bases). The CDR3 is made up of 14 amino acids. Germline lookup yields CDR1 MNHNY and CDR2 SVGAGI (reference sequence). V dropped 2 bases and J dropped 4 bases, with 9 bases sitting between them.

The J gene is TRBJ2-1, the V gene TRBV3-1 (or the pseudogene TRBV3-2); D unresolved. In germline, CDR1 is LGHDT, CDR2 YNNKEL (reference sequence). The CDR3 consists of 14 residues. V dropped 3 bases and J dropped 6 bases, with 12 bases sitting between them. CDR3 in DNA: TGTGCCAGCAGCCACTGGGATCTTACCAATGAGCAGTTCTTC. This gives the protein CASSHWDLTNEQFF.

This clone was detected only a few times. This rearrangement joins TRBV24-1 to TRBJ2-7; D is ambiguous. The CDR3 is 16 residues long. Germline V gene lookup returns CDR1 KGHDR and CDR2 SFDVKD. The ends were cut back, 4 bases at V and 4 bases at J, with 19 bases in the middle. CDR3 in DNA: TGTGCCACCAGTGAGCCCATAGGGCCCAGTCAGTACGAGCAGTACTTC. Its protein is CATSEPIGPSQYEQYF.

Points on this clone: The identical CDR3 is also encoded by other nucleotide sequences in the sample. The chain carries TRBV3-1 (or the pseudogene TRBV3-2) and TRBJ2-7; the D call may be TRBD1 or TRBD2 (5 bases each). The CDR3 is 13 residues long. V was trimmed by 1 base and J by 7 bases, leaving 11 bases between them. Per the germline V gene, CDR1 is LGHDT and CDR2 is YNNKEL (reference sequence). CDR3 coding DNA: TGTGCCAGCAGCCAAGTGCTAGCAGGGGAGCAGTACTTC. Its translation is CASSQVLAGEQYF.

The CDR3 is CASIRLQKNTGELFF. CDR3 in DNA: TGTGCCAGCATCAGGCTGCAGAAAAACACCGGGGAGCTGTTTTTT. The chain links TRBV6-5 to TRBJ2-2; D call uncertain. CDR1 is MNHEY and CDR2 is SVGAGI in the germline V gene. V was shortened by 7 bases and J by 2 bases, with 14 bases between the two germline ends. The CDR3 extends over 15 amino acids.

Points on this clone: Other DNA variants within this sample encode the same CDR3. This chain connects TRBV7-2 to TRBJ1-5; D not certain. V gave up 1 base and J gave up 2 bases, with 9 bases separating them. Germline values: CDR1 SGHTA, CDR2 FQGNSA. This CDR3 comprises 15 residues. Written as DNA, the CDR3 is TGTGCCAGCAGCTTAGAGGACCGACGCAATCAGCCCCAGCATTTT. Translated: CASSLEDRRNQPQHF. Full variable domain (remainder filled in from reference TRBV7-2 and TRBJ1-5): GAGVSQSPSNKVTEKGKDVELRCDPISGHTALYWYRQSLGQGLEFLIYFQGNSAPDKSGLPSDRFSAERTGGSVSTLTIQRTQQEDSAVYLCASSLEDRRNQPQHFGDGTRLSIL.

The genes are TRBV25-1 and TRBJ2-7; TRBD2 aligns across 9 bases. V lost 6 bases to trimming and J lost 7 bases; unmatched junction nucleotides: 7. Germline V gene sequence: CDR1 MGHDK, CDR2 SYGVNS. This CDR3 has 13 residues. CDR3 in amino acids: CASSRSGRGEQYF. The CDR3 DNA follows: TGTGCCAGCAGCCGTAGCGGGAGAGGGGAGCAGTACTTC.

The chain joins TRBV10-2 to TRBJ2-2; 16 bases map to TRBD2. V lost 11 bases, J lost 5 bases, and 8 bases stayed unmatched. The germline gives CDR1 WSHSY, CDR2 SAAADI. CDR3 length: 16 residues. CDR3 amino acids: CAAGLAGGPGTGELFF. DNA for the CDR3: TGCGCCGCGGGACTAGCGGGAGGGCCGGGGACCGGGGAGCTGTTTTTT.

V gene TRBV29-1 combines with J gene TRBJ2-1; possible D gene TRBD1, 6 bases. This CDR3 has 10 amino acids. Trimming shortened V by 7 bases and J by 6 bases, and 7 bases separated the two germline ends. CDR1 and CDR2 from the germline V gene are SQVTM and ANQGSEA. CDR3 in DNA: TGCAGCGCCAGGGGCAATGAGCAGTTCTTC. Protein sequence: CSARGNEQFF.

The gene calls are TRBV9 and TRBJ1-1; tentatively, D is TRBD1 (5 bases). V gave up 0 bases and J gave up 10 bases, with 13 bases separating them. Germline CDR1 SGDLS, CDR2 YYNGEE. The CDR3 is 13 residues long. This chain's CDR3 is CASSVGGERGAFF. The CDR3 DNA follows: TGTGCCAGCAGCGTAGGAGGGGAACGCGGAGCTTTCTTT.

This chain links TRBV5-1 with TRBJ1-4; D is unresolved. Trimming stripped 0 bases from V and 8 bases from J, with 14 bases between. Per the germline V gene, CDR1 is SGHRS and CDR2 is YFSETQ. This CDR3 comprises 15 residues. The CDR3 nucleotides read TGCGCCAGCAGCTTGGGGCCAGCCGGACGGGAAAAACTGTTTTTT. Translated, it gives CASSLGPAGREKLFF. The full variable domain, with the rest looked up from reference TRBV5-1 and TRBJ1-4, is KAGVTQTPRYLIKTRGQQVTLSCSPISGHRSVSWYQQTPGQGLQFLFEYFSETQRNKGNFPGRFSGRQFSNSRSEMNVSTLELGDSALYLCASSLGPAGREKLFFGSGTQLSVL.

The chain recombines TRBV7-2 with TRBJ2-7; TRBD2 is a possible D gene (5 bases). There are 13 residues in the CDR3. V was clipped by 4 bases and J by 5 bases, with 12 bases between them. Germline V gene data show CDR1 as SGHTA and CDR2 as FQGNSA. This CDR3 is CASSSTRFNEQYF. DNA of the CDR3: TGTGCCAGCAGCTCAACTAGATTCAACGAGCAGTACTTC. The variable domain in full, with the rest retrieved from reference TRBV7-2 and TRBJ2-7, is GAGVSQSPSNKVTEKGKDVELRCDPISGHTALYWYRQSLGQGLEFLIYFQGNSAPDKSGLPSDRFSAERTGGSVSTLTIQRTQQEDSAVYLCASSSTRFNEQYFGPGTRLTVT.

This chain links TRBV7-2 with TRBJ2-5; TRBD2 is a possible D gene (7 bases). The germline V and J ends were trimmed by 0 bases and 2 bases, with 10 bases remaining between them. The CDR3 runs to 15 residues. Germline V gene sequence: CDR1 SGHTA, CDR2 FQGNSA. The chain's CDR3 is CASSLAGGRQETQYF. The CDR3 DNA is TGTGCCAGCAGCTTAGCGGGGGGGCGGCAAGAGACCCAGTACTTC.

The chain is built from TRBV19 and TRBJ2-1; possible D gene TRBD1, 6 bases. Germline CDR1 is LNHDA and CDR2 is SQIVND (reference sequence). Trimming removed 7 bases from V and 9 bases from J, with 13 bases in between. The CDR3 has 12 residues. The CDR3, as DNA: TGTGCCAGTAACCAGGGGTTTGGTGAGCAGTTCTTC. Translating gives CASNQGFGEQFF.

The chain uses TRBV3-1 (or the pseudogene TRBV3-2) and TRBJ1-2; D is perhaps TRBD1 (5 bases). CDR1 LGHDT and CDR2 YNNKEL come from the germline V gene (reference sequence). The CDR3 contains 16 residues. The V end lost 2 bases, the J end lost 6 bases, and 19 bases lay between the germline ends. Here the CDR3 reads CASSQRLRGSWDGYTF. CDR3 DNA: TGTGCCAGCAGCCAACGGCTAAGGGGTTCCTGGGATGGCTACACCTTC.

This chain links TRBV18 with TRBJ1-1, with TRBD1 matching 9 bases. CDR1 and CDR2 from the germline V gene are KGHSH and LQKENI. J gave up 4 bases and V 3 bases, and 0 bases lay outside the gene matches. The CDR3 consists of 13 residues. The DNA for the CDR3 is TGTGCCAGCTCACCGACAGGGGGCACTGAAGCTTTCTTT. This encodes CASSPTGGTEAFF.

The chain carries TRBV6-6 and TRBJ2-1, with TRBD1 matching over 8 bases. Germline CDR1 MNHNY, CDR2 SVGAGI (reference sequence). This CDR3 is 15 amino acids long. The V segment lost 6 bases and the J segment 5 bases; nucleotides outside the gene matches: 9. The CDR3 DNA reads TGTGCCAGCAGAGCCGGGACAGGAAGGAACAATGAGCAGTTCTTC. This translates into CASRAGTGRNNEQFF.

This clone showed up just a few times. The chain employs TRBV2 and TRBJ2-7, with TRBD2 matching over 9 bases. Losses at the gene ends were 7 bases for V and 0 bases for J; bases not matched to a gene: 4. The CDR3 has 14 residues. Germline CDR1 reads SNHLY; CDR2 reads FYNNEI. In nucleotides, the CDR3 is TGTGCCAGCACTCCTAGCGGGATCTCCTACGAGCAGTACTTC. Translating gives CASTPSGISYEQYF.